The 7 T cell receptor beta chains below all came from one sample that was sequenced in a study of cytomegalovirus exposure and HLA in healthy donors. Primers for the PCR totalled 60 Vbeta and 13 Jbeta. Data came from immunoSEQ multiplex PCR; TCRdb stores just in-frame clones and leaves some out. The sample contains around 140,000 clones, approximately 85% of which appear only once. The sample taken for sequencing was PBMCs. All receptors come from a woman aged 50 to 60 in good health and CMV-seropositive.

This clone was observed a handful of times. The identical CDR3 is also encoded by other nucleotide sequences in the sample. The CDR3 DNA is TGTGCCAGCAGCCCGCAGGGCGATGAGCAGTTCTTC. It codes for CASSPQGDEQFF. This rearrangement joins TRBV7-9 to TRBJ2-1, with TRBD1 as a possible D gene (5 bases). CDR3 length equals 12 residues. Germline lookup yields CDR1 SEHNR and CDR2 FQNEAQ (reference sequence). V lost 5 bases and J 8 bases, leaving 10 bases between the germline ends.

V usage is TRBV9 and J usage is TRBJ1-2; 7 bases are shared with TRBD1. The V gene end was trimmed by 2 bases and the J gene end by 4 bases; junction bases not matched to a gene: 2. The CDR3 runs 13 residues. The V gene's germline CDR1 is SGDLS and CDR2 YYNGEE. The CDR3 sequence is CASSVGQLYGYTF. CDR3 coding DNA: TGTGCCAGCAGCGTGGGACAGCTCTATGGCTACACCTTC.

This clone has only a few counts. CDR3 bases: TGTGCCACCAGCAGAGTGACGGGGGGCGACTATGGCTACACCTTC. It codes for CATSRVTGGDYGYTF. This chain links TRBV15 with TRBJ1-2; D possibly corresponds to TRBD1 (6 bases). V was pared by 1 base and J by 3 bases, with 12 bases between. CDR3 size: 15 residues. CDR1 and CDR2 (germline): LNHNV, YYDKDF (reference sequence).

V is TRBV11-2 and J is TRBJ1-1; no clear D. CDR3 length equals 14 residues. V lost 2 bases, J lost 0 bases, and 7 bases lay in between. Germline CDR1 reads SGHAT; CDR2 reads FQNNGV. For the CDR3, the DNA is TGTGCCAGCAGCTTACACTCGCTGAACACTGAAGCTTTCTTT. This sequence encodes CASSLHSLNTEAFF.

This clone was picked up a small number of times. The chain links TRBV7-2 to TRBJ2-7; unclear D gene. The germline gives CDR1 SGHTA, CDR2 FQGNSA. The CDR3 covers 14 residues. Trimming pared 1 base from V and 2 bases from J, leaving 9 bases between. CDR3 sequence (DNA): TGTGCCAGCAGCTTAGGGCCAACGACCTACGAGCAGTACTTC. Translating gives CASSLGPTTYEQYF.

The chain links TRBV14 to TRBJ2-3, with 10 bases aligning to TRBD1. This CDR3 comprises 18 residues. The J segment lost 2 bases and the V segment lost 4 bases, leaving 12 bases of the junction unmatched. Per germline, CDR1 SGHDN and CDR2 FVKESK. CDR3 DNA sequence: TGTGCCAGCAGCCCGAACCCGGGACAGGGGTTCGACACAGATACGCAGTATTTT. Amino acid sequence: CASSPNPGQGFDTDTQYF.

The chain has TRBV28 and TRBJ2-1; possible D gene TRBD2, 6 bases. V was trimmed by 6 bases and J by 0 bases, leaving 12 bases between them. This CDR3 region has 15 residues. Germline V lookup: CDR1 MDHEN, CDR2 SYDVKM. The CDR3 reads CASRREVSSYNEQFF. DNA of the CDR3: TGTGCCAGCAGGAGGGAGGTCAGCTCCTACAATGAGCAGTTCTTC. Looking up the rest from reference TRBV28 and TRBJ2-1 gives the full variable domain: DVKVTQSSRYLVKRTGEKVFLECVQDMDHENMFWYRQDPGLGLRLIYFSYDVKMKEKGDIPEGYSVSREKKERFSLILESASTNQTSMYLCASRREVSSYNEQFFGPGTRLTVL.